The sequence of this T cell receptor (beta chain) was determined in a study of blood T cell repertoires in COVID-19. TCRdb's table, derived via immunoSEQ multiplex PCR, lists solely in-frame clones and lacks some. The sample lists roughly 60,000 clones; more than 80% were seen once. V gave up 9 bases and J gave up 2 bases, with 11 bases separating them. This CDR3 spans 13 amino acids. The clonotype was recovered from a man at least 80 years old with acute or convalescent COVID-19. The sample comprised peripheral blood. This chain links TRBV12-3 or TRBV12-4 with TRBJ1-5, with D possibly being TRBD1 (5 bases). The CDR3, as DNA: TGTGCCAGTGGGGCCTTACGCAATCAGCCCCAGCATTTT. Protein sequence: CASGALRNQPQHF.